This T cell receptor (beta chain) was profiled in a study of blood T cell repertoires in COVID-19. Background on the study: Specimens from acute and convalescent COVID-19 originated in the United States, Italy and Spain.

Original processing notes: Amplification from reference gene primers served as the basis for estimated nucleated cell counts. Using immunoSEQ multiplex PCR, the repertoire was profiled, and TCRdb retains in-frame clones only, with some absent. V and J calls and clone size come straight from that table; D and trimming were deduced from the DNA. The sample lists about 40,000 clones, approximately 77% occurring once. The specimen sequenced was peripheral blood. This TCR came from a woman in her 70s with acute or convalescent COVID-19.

The CDR3 nucleotides read TGTGCCAGCAGTTTAATGACAGGGGGAGGTGAAAAACTGTTTTTT. Protein: CASSLMTGGGEKLFF. This sequence joins TRBV28 and TRBJ1-4, with 9 nucleotides matching TRBD1. Trimming removed 2 bases from V and 7 bases from J; junction bases left unmatched: 5. Germline loops: CDR1 MDHEN, CDR2 SYDVKM. CDR3 size: 15 residues.